Reported below is one T cell receptor beta chain. Its antigen is not known. V was pared by 4 bases and J by 3 bases, with 10 bases between. CDR3 length equals 13 residues. The germline gives CDR1 SGHAT, CDR2 FQNNGV. This sample was taken from a study of cytomegalovirus exposure and HLA in healthy donors. Study-wide results and caveats: In a later analysis, most CMV-associated TCR beta chains appeared HLA-restricted.

PCR involved 60 Vbeta and 13 Jbeta primers. Using immunoSEQ multiplex PCR, the repertoire was profiled, and TCRdb retains in-frame clones only, with some absent. The specimen's table records 150,000 or so clones. The chain carries TRBV11-2 and TRBJ2-7, with D perhaps TRBD2 (6 bases). Sequenced: PBMCs. The origin of this receptor is a woman between 45 and 60 years old in good health and CMV-seronegative. CDR3 protein: CASSSGEVYEQYF. As DNA, the CDR3 is TGTGCCAGCAGCTCGGGAGAGGTCTACGAGCAGTACTTC.